A selection of T cell receptor beta chains follows, all from one sample in a study of OX40 agonist ivuxolimab in advanced cancers. Using immunoSEQ multiplex PCR, the repertoire was profiled, and TCRdb retains in-frame clones only, with some absent. Of roughly 25,000 clones in the sample, about two thirds were seen once. Sequenced here: CD4+ or CD8+ T cells sorted from blood, sampled in a trial of the OX40 agonist ivuxolimab. Every receptor here comes from an adult with an advanced solid tumor such as melanoma, head and neck, liver or kidney cancer. Both conserved end residues are part of each CDR3. Each record gives: CDR3 protein, CDR3 DNA, V gene, J gene, D gene, clone size. D genes are given only for firm matches. Clone size, where shown, is once, few, many, or a class for clones that have expanded.

CDR3: CASSLWRGAATGELFF; DNA: TGTGCCAGCAGCTTATGGCGTGGAGCGGCCACCGGGGAGCTGTTTTTT; V: TRBV11-2; J: TRBJ2-2; D: NA; size: once
CDR3: CASSFRQGYEQYF; DNA: TGTGCCAGCAGCTTCAGGCAGGGCTACGAGCAGTACTTC; V: TRBV5-4; J: TRBJ2-7; D: NA; size: NA
CDR3: CATSGRGGAEMAEQYF; DNA: TGTGCCACCAGCGGGCGAGGGGGCGCGGAGATGGCCGAGCAGTACTTC; V: TRBV15; J: TRBJ2-7; D: TRBD1; size: NA
CDR3: CASSKTGGVGSEQYF; DNA: TGTGCCAGTAGTAAAACAGGGGGCGTCGGATCCGAGCAGTACTTC; V: TRBV19; J: TRBJ2-7; D: TRBD1; size: NA
CDR3: CAISESKSGGLQETQYF; DNA: TGTGCCATCAGTGAGTCGAAAAGCGGGGGGCTTCAAGAGACCCAGTACTTC; V: TRBV10-3; J: TRBJ2-5; D: TRBD2; size: NA
CDR3: CASSLAAGAADTQYF; DNA: TGTGCCAGCAGCTTAGCGGCGGGGGCGGCAGATACGCAGTATTTT; V: TRBV11-2; J: TRBJ2-3; D: NA; size: NA
CDR3: CASSSGTGGYEQYF; DNA: TGTGCCAGCAGCTCCGGGACAGGGGGTTACGAGCAGTACTTC; V: TRBV5-4; J: TRBJ2-7; D: TRBD1; size: NA
CDR3: CASSPDISYNSPLHF; DNA: TGTGCCAGCAGCCCGGACATCTCCTATAATTCACCCCTCCACTTT; V: TRBV7-9; J: TRBJ1-6; D: NA; size: NA
CDR3: CAWSAGTLNTDTQYF; DNA: TGTGCCTGGAGTGCTGGGACTTTGAACACAGATACGCAGTATTTT; V: TRBV30; J: TRBJ2-3; D: NA; size: NA
CDR3: CASSQEEGYQETQYF; DNA: TGCGCCAGCAGCCAAGAAGAGGGTTACCAAGAGACCCAGTACTTC; V: TRBV4-1; J: TRBJ2-5; D: NA; size: once
CDR3: CASSLSGGTDTQYF; DNA: TGTGCCAGCAGCTTGAGCGGGGGCACAGATACGCAGTATTTT; V: TRBV7-2; J: TRBJ2-3; D: TRBD2; size: NA
CDR3: CASSQDTGTEGYTF; DNA: TGTGCCAGCAGCCAAGATACCGGGACGGAAGGCTACACCTTC; V: TRBV4-2; J: TRBJ1-2; D: NA; size: NA
CDR3: CASSYSGLAGGDEQYF; DNA: TGTGCCAGCAGTTACTCGGGGCTAGCGGGCGGGGACGAGCAGTACTTC; V: TRBV6-5; J: TRBJ2-7; D: TRBD2; size: NA
CDR3: CASSIYTDTQYF; DNA: TGTGCCAGCAGTATATACACAGATACGCAGTATTTT; V: TRBV6-5; J: TRBJ2-3; D: NA; size: NA
CDR3: CASSYSFEQYF; DNA: TGTGCCAGCAGTTACTCATTCGAGCAGTACTTC; V: TRBV6-5; J: TRBJ2-7; D: NA; size: few
CDR3: CASSSRGRNNEQFF; DNA: TGTGCCAGCAGCTCCCGAGGCAGGAACAATGAGCAGTTCTTC; V: TRBV9; J: TRBJ2-1; D: NA; size: NA
CDR3: CASSFGGGLEQYF; DNA: TGTGCCAGCAGCTTCGGCGGGGGGCTCGAGCAGTACTTC; V: TRBV7-6; J: TRBJ2-7; D: TRBD2; size: NA
CDR3: CASSLRGSYEQYF; DNA: TGTGCCAGCAGTTTGAGGGGTTCCTACGAGCAGTACTTC; V: TRBV28; J: TRBJ2-7; D: NA; size: NA
CDR3: CATSGSANEQFF; DNA: TGTGCCACCTCCGGGTCCGCCAATGAGCAGTTCTTC; V: TRBV7-9; J: TRBJ2-1; D: NA; size: few
CDR3: CATRPGEDTQYF; DNA: TGTGCCACCAGACCAGGGGAAGATACGCAGTATTTT; V: TRBV15; J: TRBJ2-3; D: NA; size: NA
CDR3: CASSLVGADQYF; DNA: TGTGCCAGCAGCTTAGTGGGGGCAGACCAGTACTTC; V: TRBV11-3; J: TRBJ2-5; D: NA; size: NA
CDR3: CASSQLTGELFF; DNA: TGTGCCAGCAGCCAACTTACCGGGGAGCTGTTTTTT; V: TRBV7-9; J: TRBJ2-2; D: NA; size: NA
CDR3: CASSPTRTGKAFF; DNA: TGTGCCAGCAGCCCCACCCGGACAGGGAAAGCTTTCTTT; V: TRBV14; J: TRBJ1-1; D: TRBD1; size: NA
CDR3: CARNTGQSFQETQYF; DNA: TGTGCCAGAAATACGGGACAGTCATTTCAAGAGACCCAGTACTTC; V: TRBV5-4; J: TRBJ2-5; D: TRBD1; size: NA
CDR3: CASSREGGYNSPLHF; DNA: TGTGCCAGCAGCCGCGAGGGAGGTTATAATTCACCCCTCCACTTT; V: TRBV7-9; J: TRBJ1-6; D: NA; size: NA
CDR3: CASSRRVLSSYEQYF; DNA: TGTGCCAGCAGCCGGCGAGTCCTAAGCTCCTACGAGCAGTACTTC; V: TRBV6-5; J: TRBJ2-7; D: NA; size: NA
CDR3: CASSLKSGTYEQYF; DNA: TGCGCCAGCAGTTTAAAATCCGGGACCTACGAGCAGTACTTC; V: TRBV5-1; J: TRBJ2-7; D: NA; size: NA
CDR3: CASLLTGGVADTQYF; DNA: TGCGCCAGCTTATTAACCGGGGGAGTGGCAGATACGCAGTATTTT; V: TRBV10-2; J: TRBJ2-3; D: NA; size: once
CDR3: CASSSNGVGTGELFF; DNA: TGTGCCAGCAGCTCGAACGGGGTGGGAACCGGGGAGCTGTTTTTT; V: TRBV7-9; J: TRBJ2-2; D: NA; size: NA
CDR3: CASSPPSTAYGYTF; DNA: TGTGCCAGCTCACCACCCTCAACCGCCTATGGCTACACCTTC; V: TRBV18; J: TRBJ1-2; D: NA; size: NA
CDR3: CASSDRGTYNEQFF; DNA: TGTGCCAGCAGTGACAGGGGGACCTACAATGAGCAGTTCTTC; V: TRBV27; J: TRBJ2-1; D: TRBD1; size: NA
CDR3: CASSDGEVRTGVYEQYF; DNA: TGTGCCAGCAGTGACGGGGAAGTGCGGACAGGGGTATACGAGCAGTACTTC; V: TRBV6-1; J: TRBJ2-7; D: TRBD1; size: NA
CDR3: CSVWGGDRGSEQYF; DNA: TGCAGCGTTTGGGGAGGGGACAGGGGCTCCGAGCAGTACTTC; V: TRBV29-1; J: TRBJ2-7; D: TRBD1; size: medium-sized
CDR3: CASSVGGPAYNEQFF; DNA: TGTGCCAGCTCGGTGGGGGGGCCCGCCTACAATGAGCAGTTCTTC; V: TRBV9; J: TRBJ2-1; D: NA; size: NA
CDR3: CASSYERDLRGYTF; DNA: TGTGCCAGCAGTTACGAGAGAGACCTGAGAGGCTACACCTTC; V: TRBV7-4; J: TRBJ1-2; D: NA; size: many
CDR3: CASSQDGWSSETQYF; DNA: TGTGCCAGCAGCCAAGATGGCTGGTCTTCAGAGACCCAGTACTTC; V: TRBV4-2; J: TRBJ2-5; D: NA; size: NA
CDR3: CASSYDLSGETKNIQYF; DNA: TGTGCCAGCAGTTACGATTTATCAGGGGAAACCAAAAACATTCAGTACTTC; V: TRBV28; J: TRBJ2-4; D: NA; size: NA
CDR3: CASRPTSGSPYEQYF; DNA: TGTGCCAGCAGGCCCACTAGCGGGAGCCCCTACGAGCAGTACTTC; V: TRBV28; J: TRBJ2-7; D: TRBD2; size: NA
CDR3: CASSVWAGGRTDTQYF; DNA: TGTGCCAGCAGCGTCTGGGCGGGGGGCCGCACAGATACGCAGTATTTT; V: TRBV9; J: TRBJ2-3; D: TRBD2; size: NA
CDR3: CASSPILGRDSQETQYF; DNA: TGTGCCAGCAGCCCAATACTAGGAAGGGACAGCCAAGAGACCCAGTACTTC; V: TRBV11-2; J: TRBJ2-5; D: TRBD1; size: once
CDR3: CASSSGGDADTQYF; DNA: TGTGCCAGCAGCTCAGGGGGGGACGCAGATACGCAGTATTTT; V: TRBV7-3; J: TRBJ2-3; D: NA; size: NA
CDR3: CASSEGQILYEQYF; DNA: TGTGCCAGCAGCGAGGGACAGATACTCTACGAGCAGTACTTC; V: TRBV2; J: TRBJ2-7; D: TRBD1; size: NA
CDR3: CAISDTGPLNTEAFF; DNA: TGTGCCATCAGTGACACAGGGCCCTTGAACACTGAAGCTTTCTTT; V: TRBV10-3; J: TRBJ1-1; D: NA; size: NA
CDR3: CAISESVYGADLSDSNQPQHF; DNA: TGTGCCATCAGTGAGTCGGTGTATGGGGCAGACCTCTCGGATAGCAATCAGCCCCAGCATTTT; V: TRBV10-3; J: TRBJ1-5; D: NA; size: NA
CDR3: CASSLVGRHTDTQYF; DNA: TGTGCCAGCAGCTTAGTGGGGCGGCACACAGATACGCAGTATTTT; V: TRBV7-6; J: TRBJ2-3; D: NA; size: once
CDR3: CASSYSGRVMRYTF; DNA: TGTGCCAGCAGTTACTCCGGCAGGGTGATGCGCTACACCTTC; V: TRBV6-5; J: TRBJ1-2; D: NA; size: NA
CDR3: CAITPSLLDSQVPSYGYTF; DNA: TGTGCCATCACCCCCTCCCTACTGGACAGCCAAGTACCCAGCTATGGCTACACCTTC; V: TRBV10-3; J: TRBJ1-2; D: NA; size: NA
CDR3: CASSLGQGGYEQYF; DNA: TGTGCCAGCAGCTTAGGACAGGGGGGCTACGAGCAGTACTTC; V: TRBV11-3; J: TRBJ2-7; D: TRBD1; size: medium-sized